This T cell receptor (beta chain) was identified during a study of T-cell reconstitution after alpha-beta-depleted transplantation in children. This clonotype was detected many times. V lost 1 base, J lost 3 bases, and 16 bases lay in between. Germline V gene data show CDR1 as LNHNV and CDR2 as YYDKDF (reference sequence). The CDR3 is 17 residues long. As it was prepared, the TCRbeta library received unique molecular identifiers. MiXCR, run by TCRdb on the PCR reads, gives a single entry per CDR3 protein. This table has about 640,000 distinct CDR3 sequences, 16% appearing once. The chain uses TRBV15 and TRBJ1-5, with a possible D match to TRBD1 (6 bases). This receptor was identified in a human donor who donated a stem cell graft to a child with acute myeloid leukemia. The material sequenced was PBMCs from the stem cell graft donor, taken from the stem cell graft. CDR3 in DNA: TGTGCCACCAGCAGAGGCGCCCCGGGACAATCCAATCAGCCCCAGCATTTT. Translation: CATSRGAPGQSNQPQHF.